This passage covers 30 T cell receptor beta chains from one sample sequenced in a study of CXCR3-negative and CXCR3-positive naive CD8 T cells. Carrying UMI labels, the TRB cDNA libraries were prepared through 5' RACE. TCRdb reprocessed the 5' RACE reads and stores each CDR3 protein as one record, lacking DNA. This listing includes 20,000 to 25,000 distinct CDR3 sequences. Sequenced: memory CD8+ T cells from blood. Source of these receptors: a human donor in good health. Some clones in this sample may be carry-over from other donors' samples.

This clonotype registers large by frequency. The chain recombines TRBV12-3 or TRBV12-4 with TRBJ2-1; the TCRdb call, TRBD1, lacks DNA for checking. This CDR3 is built from 12 residues. CDR3 sequence reads: CASSPHPGEQFF.

This chain joins TRBV29-1 and TRBJ2-7; TCRdb lists TRBD1, though no DNA is available to test this call. Per the germline V gene, CDR1 is SQVTM and CDR2 is ANQGSEA. The length of the CDR3 is 14 residues. CDR3 sequence reads: CSVEGTGKDYEQYF.

The chain combines TRBV29-1 with TRBJ2-7; as DNA is missing, the TRBD1 call by TCRdb cannot be tested. Germline lookup yields CDR1 SQVTM and CDR2 ANQGSEA. The CDR3 has 16 amino acids. CDR3 protein: CSVEEIRGGLYYEQYF.

The rearrangement joins TRBV5-1 to TRBJ1-1. The CDR3 loop spans 16 amino acids. Germline values: CDR1 SGHRS, CDR2 YFSETQ. The CDR3 region is CASSLHQRSKNTEAFF.

The genes are TRBV4-1 and TRBJ2-1. Looked up from germline, CDR1 is MGHRA and CDR2 is YSYEKL. The CDR3 extends over 17 amino acids. The CDR3 spells CASSQVFLQSSYNEQFF.

The chain couples TRBV20-1 to TRBJ2-3. The V gene's germline CDR1 is DFQATT and CDR2 SNEGSKA (reference sequence). This CDR3 has 15 amino acids. This CDR3 reads CSARDLDLSTDTQYF.

This chain links TRBV25-1 with TRBJ1-1. The CDR3 totals 13 residues. Per germline, CDR1 MGHDK and CDR2 SYGVNS. The CDR3 is CASSERGPTEAFF.

The J gene is TRBJ2-5, the V gene TRBV21-1; TCRdb's D call of TRBD1 is untestable without DNA. TRBV21-1 is a known pseudogene. The CDR3 is 18 amino acids. The chain's CDR3 is CASSKVSLKQGTQETQYF.

The rearrangement uses TRBV28 and TRBJ1-5; the TCRdb D gene call, TRBD1, has no DNA to confirm it. The CDR3 is 17 residues long. Germline V gene sequence: CDR1 MDHEN, CDR2 SYDVKM. The chain's CDR3 is CASSLIEGTVINQPQHF.

The V and J genes are TRBV7-2 and TRBJ2-7; no DNA is available, so the TRBD1 call from TCRdb remains unchecked. The germline CDR1 and CDR2 sequences are SGHTA and FQGNSA. There are 15 residues in the CDR3. The CDR3: CASSLHRDAGYEQYF.

This sequence joins TRBV30 and TRBJ2-1; TCRdb's D call, TRBD1, is unchecked because there is no DNA. The germline CDR1 and CDR2 sequences are GTSNPN and SVGIG (reference sequence). CDR3 length: 12 residues. The CDR3: CAWIDRANEQFF.

The chain combines TRBV27 with TRBJ2-5. The germline CDR1 and CDR2 sequences are MNHEY and SMNVEV (reference sequence). This CDR3 region has 12 residues. CDR3 in amino acids: CASSLSGETQYF.

The V call is TRBV7-6, the J call TRBJ2-7. This CDR3 region has 15 residues. Germline-derived CDR1 and CDR2 are SGHVS and FNYEAQ. This CDR3 is CASSSRGTAADEQYF.

This chain connects TRBV7-9 to TRBJ2-3. Germline-derived CDR1 and CDR2 are SEHNR and FQNEAQ (reference sequence). The CDR3 runs 16 residues. CDR3 amino acids: CASSLGLAGGLQAQYF.

The rearrangement uses TRBV5-1 and TRBJ2-1; the TRBD1 assignment by TCRdb is unverifiable without DNA. Germline V CDR1 and CDR2: SGHRS, YFSETQ. CDR3 length equals 19 residues. This chain's CDR3 is CASSLGWTVHIGSYNEQFF.

The V gene is TRBV20-1, the J gene TRBJ2-1. The CDR3 length is 13 residues. Germline V gene data show CDR1 as DFQATT and CDR2 as SNEGSKA (reference sequence). The CDR3 sequence: CSARSLVGMEQFF.

The rearrangement links TRBV21-1 to TRBJ1-5; the TCRdb D gene call, TRBD1, has no DNA to confirm it. TRBV21-1 is listed as a pseudogene. CDR3 size: 12 residues. This chain's CDR3 is CATGGGNQPQHF.

The V and J genes are TRBV7-8 and TRBJ2-7; absent DNA, TCRdb's TRBD1 call cannot be checked. CDR1 is SGHVS and CDR2 is FQNEAQ in the germline V gene. The CDR3 loop spans 16 amino acids. The CDR3 spells CASSVGTGGFSYEQYF.

This clonotype is classed as medium-sized by frequency. The V gene is TRBV28, the J gene TRBJ1-6; TCRdb proposes TRBD1, but this gene call is untestable without DNA. Germline values: CDR1 MDHEN, CDR2 SYDVKM. This CDR3 is built from 16 residues. The CDR3 sequence: CASSKAGTGELPPLHF.

This chain joins TRBV13 and TRBJ2-1; with no DNA, the TCRdb D assignment of TRBD2 cannot be verified. The CDR3 has 16 amino acids. Germline CDR1 is PRHDT and CDR2 is FYEKMQ (reference sequence). CDR3 protein: CASSSLTRTTDNEQFF. Filled out from reference TRBV13 and TRBJ2-1, the complete variable domain reads AAGVIQSPRHLIKEKRETATLKCYPIPRHDTVYWYQQGPGQDPQFLISFYEKMQSDKGSIPDRFSAQQFSDYHSELNMSSLELGDSALYFCASSSLTRTTDNEQFFGPGTRLTVL.

The rearrangement links TRBV6-2 or TRBV6-3 to TRBJ2-7. There are 14 residues in the CDR3. Germline V gives CDR1 MNHEY, CDR2 SVGEGT. This chain's CDR3 is CASSYPGRIYEQYF.

The V call is TRBV6-2 or TRBV6-3, the J call TRBJ2-7; TCRdb reports TRBD1, a call that lacks DNA to check it against. The CDR3 covers 17 residues. The germline V gene has CDR1 MNHEY and CDR2 SVGEGT. CDR3 amino acids: CASSYSRYRDSSYEQYF.

The CDR3 reads CASTIPWGLAGGQPYEQYF. This rearrangement joins TRBV11-2 to TRBJ2-7; lacking DNA, the TRBD2 call made by TCRdb goes unchecked. The CDR3 is 19 amino acids. Germline values: CDR1 SGHAT, CDR2 FQNNGV.

This chain connects TRBV7-3 to TRBJ2-1; the D call of TRBD1 rests on TCRdb alone, since no DNA is present to check it. The CDR3 has 13 amino acids. Germline CDR1 reads SGHTA; CDR2 reads FQGTGA. The CDR3 sequence: CASSLIRDDEQFF.

V and J are TRBV6-6 and TRBJ1-4. Germline CDR1 is MNHNY and CDR2 is SVGAGI (reference sequence). CDR3 length: 12 residues. The CDR3 reads CASSYSGEELFF.

CDR3 in amino acids: CASSPHRAGRGEQYF. The chain employs TRBV7-3 and TRBJ2-7; without DNA, the TCRdb call of TRBD1 cannot be checked. Germline V CDR1 and CDR2: SGHTA, FQGTGA. The CDR3 has 15 residues.

The V call is TRBV12-5, the J call TRBJ1-1. Germline V CDR1 and CDR2: LGHNT, FRNRAP. This CDR3 is 12 amino acids long. The CDR3 reads CASGLWGTEAFF.

The chain has TRBV6-6 and TRBJ2-3. Germline CDR1 and CDR2: MNHNY and SVGAGI (reference sequence). The CDR3 contains 13 residues. This CDR3 reads CASSTHTADTQYF.

This chain connects TRBV29-1 to TRBJ1-3. Germline values: CDR1 SQVTM, CDR2 ANQGSEA. The CDR3 sequence is 14 residues long. CDR3 sequence: CSVELRSSGNTIYF.

The chain employs TRBV12-3 or TRBV12-4 and TRBJ1-5. The CDR3 consists of 14 residues. The CDR3 sequence: CASSLGLGNQPQHF.